The clone carrying this T cell receptor (beta chain) was seen repeatedly, ten times or more. Its antigen remains unknown. Methods used by the authors: To classify distant metastasis in papillary thyroid cancer, a model was built from CDR3 differences across clinicopathological groups. Using MiXCR, TCRdb re-called clones from the PCR reads. It is TCRdb's table, rather than the study itself, that gives the V and J calls and clone size. Among roughly 63,000 clones listed, about 16% were seen once. The source of the sample is a study of metastatic and nonmetastatic thyroid tumors. General study findings and limits: Significantly higher TCR beta diversity was reportedly seen in malignant thyroid tumors than benign nodules, in blood and tumor.

Thyroid surgery took place with no prior treatment in any patient. CDR3 size: 11 residues. CDR1 and CDR2 (germline): DFQATT, SNEGSKA (reference sequence). This sequence originates from a male donor with papillary thyroid cancer or a benign thyroid nodule (not recorded which). Some clones in this sample may be carry-over from other donors' samples. The rearrangement joins TRBV20-1 to TRBJ1-2; tentatively, D is TRBD1 (5 bases). The sample was blood. DNA of the CDR3: TGCAGCGCAAGGGCAGGGTATGGCTACACCTTC. Translating it yields CSARAGYGYTF.